This T cell receptor beta chain is from a study of cytotoxic CD8 clonotypes in ibrutinib-treated CLL. Study-wide points: Upon ibrutinib response clonality rose, and upon progression it fell back toward baseline.

Produced via immunoSEQ multiplex PCR; TCRdb's table is partial and in-frame only. The data hold about 140,000 clones, with about 80% observed a single time. This CDR3 is built from 19 residues. Germline V gives CDR1 SGHRS, CDR2 YFSETQ. Trimming at V came to 0 bases and at J to 5 bases, leaving 12 bases not matched to a gene. Points on this clone: The antigen is not known.

The clonotype originates from a human donor with chronic lymphocytic leukemia. The material sequenced was PBMCs, taken after 12 months of ibrutinib treatment. The chain combines TRBV5-1 with TRBJ2-5; 14 nucleotides match TRBD2. The CDR3 sequence: CASSLAGLAGETGVETQYF. The CDR3 nucleotides are TGCGCCAGCAGCTTGGCGGGACTAGCGGGGGAAACCGGCGTGGAGACCCAGTACTTC.